Presented here are 15 T cell receptor beta chains from one specimen sequenced in a study of cytomegalovirus exposure and HLA in healthy donors (TCRdb year 2017). Libraries were made using the immunoSEQ multiplex PCR assay. For the multiplex PCR, a mixture combining 60 forward primers for TCR Vbeta segments and 13 reverse primers for TCR Jbeta segments was used. Entries here come from immuneACCESS through TCRdb and include only in-frame sequences with V and J called. Some clones fail to appear in such tables; in the studies checked, an unresolved V gene covers under half of the shortfall, and the cause of the remainder is unknown. The sample table contains 100,000 to 150,000 clones; only one count was recorded for 55% to 75% of them. Jointly, the top ten make up 3.5% to 4.5% of the sample. The source material was PBMCs. All receptors derive from a man aged 25 to 40 in good health and CMV-seronegative.

V usage is TRBV7-9 and J usage is TRBJ1-3; 7 nucleotides match TRBD1. Germline values: CDR1 SEHNR, CDR2 FQNEAQ (reference sequence). Trimming removed 5 bases from V and 3 bases from J; junction bases left unmatched: 19. This CDR3 has 19 residues. The chain's CDR3 is CASSPTGLQGIVGGNTIYF. CDR3 coding DNA: TGTGCCAGCAGCCCAACCGGGTTACAGGGGATAGTAGGTGGAAACACCATATATTTT. The full variable domain, in which reference TRBV7-9 and TRBJ1-3 provide the parts outside the CDR3, is DTGVSQNPRHKITKRGQNVTFRCDPISEHNRLYWYRQTLGQGPEFLTYFQNEAQLEKSRLLSDRFSAERPKGSFSTLEIQRTEQGDSAMYLCASSPTGLQGIVGGNTIYFGEGSWLTVV.

V is TRBV4-1 and J is TRBJ1-2; D call uncertain. The germline CDR1 and CDR2 sequences are MGHRA and YSYEKL. The CDR3 consists of 17 residues. The V and J ends lost 3 bases and 4 bases respectively, with 21 bases between them. The CDR3 bases are TGCGCCAGCAGCCAGTACGCAAATCGGTTAGCCACCTATGGCTACACCTTC. Translating it yields CASSQYANRLATYGYTF.

V usage is TRBV5-1 and J usage is TRBJ2-7; D possibly corresponds to TRBD2 (7 bases). Per germline, CDR1 SGHRS and CDR2 YFSETQ. The CDR3 contains 14 residues. The germline V and J ends were trimmed by 4 bases and 5 bases, with 16 bases remaining between them. The DNA of the CDR3 is TGCGCCAGCAGCACCTCGGGGGGCTGGAACGAGCAGTACTTC. Translated, it gives CASSTSGGWNEQYF.

This rearrangement joins TRBV5-6 to TRBJ2-4, with a possible D match to TRBD2 (6 bases). This CDR3 has 13 residues. Germline V gene data show CDR1 as SGHDT and CDR2 as YYEEEE. The V end lost 4 bases, the J end lost 11 bases, and 16 bases lay between the germline ends. CDR3 region: CASSQKPGLLQYF. The CDR3, as DNA: TGTGCCAGCAGCCAGAAGCCGGGACTCCTTCAGTACTTC. Complete variable domain (other parts from reference TRBV5-6 and TRBJ2-4): DAGVTQSPTHLIKTRGQQVTLRCSPKSGHDTVSWYQQALGQGPQFIFQYYEEEERQRGNFPDRFSGHQFPNYSSELNVNALLLGDSALYLCASSQKPGLLQYFGAGTRLSVL.

This sequence joins TRBV28 and TRBJ2-1; the match to TRBD2 covers 10 bases. Germline V gene data show CDR1 as MDHEN and CDR2 as SYDVKM. The CDR3 has 16 amino acids. J was trimmed by 8 bases and V by 7 bases; bases with no gene match: 14. The CDR3 spells CASKISGGAPSDEQFF. CDR3 coding DNA: TGTGCCAGCAAAATCAGCGGGGGGGCACCGAGTGATGAGCAGTTCTTC.

This rearrangement joins TRBV7-9 to TRBJ2-5; a possible D gene is TRBD2 (6 bases). This CDR3 spans 17 amino acids. Between the trimmed V and J ends, which lost 4 bases and 2 bases, there was a span of 20 bases. Germline assignment: CDR1 SEHNR and CDR2 FQNEAQ (reference sequence). The CDR3 DNA reads as TGTGCCAGCAGCTCATCTCTATCACGGCGGGGTCAAGAGACCCAGTACTTC. It yields the protein CASSSSLSRRGQETQYF.

The sample holds a few counts of this clone. The chain joins TRBV18 to TRBJ2-7, with a possible D match to TRBD2 (5 bases). Deletions cut 2 bases from V and 7 bases from J, with 9 bases between. Germline CDR1 reads KGHSH; CDR2 reads LQKENI. This CDR3 comprises 12 residues. This chain's CDR3 is CASSPTGGEQYF. The CDR3 nucleotides are TGTGCCAGCTCACCAACCGGAGGTGAGCAGTACTTC.

The V gene is TRBV7-2, the J gene TRBJ2-5; 12 nucleotides line up with TRBD2. V trimming: 5 bases; J trimming: 5 bases; junction bases outside the gene matches: 12. The CDR3 runs to 17 residues. Germline V gives CDR1 SGHTA, CDR2 FQGNSA. Written as DNA, the CDR3 is TGTGCCAGCAGCCACCGGACTAGCGGGGTTTTGAGGGAGACCCAGTACTTC. Amino acids: CASSHRTSGVLRETQYF.

The chain combines TRBV14 with TRBJ1-4, with unresolved D. CDR3 length: 15 residues. Germline CDR1 SGHDN, CDR2 FVKESK. V was clipped by 2 bases and J by 5 bases, with 12 bases between them. The DNA of the CDR3 is TGTGCCAGCAGCCAATATTTTCGGGGAAATGAAAAACTGTTTTTT. It yields the protein CASSQYFRGNEKLFF.

The chain recombines TRBV7-2 with TRBJ1-2; 10 bases agree with TRBD1. J was trimmed by 8 bases and V by 10 bases; bases with no gene match: 13. The CDR3 length is 14 residues. The germline V gene has CDR1 SGHTA and CDR2 FQGNSA. Here the CDR3 reads CATRTRQGARGYTF. The CDR3 region has the DNA TGTGCCACTCGGACTAGACAGGGGGCTCGAGGCTACACCTTC.

The chain employs TRBV11-3 and TRBJ2-1; a weak D match, TRBD2 (6 bases). Germline loops: CDR1 SGHNT, CDR2 YENEEA. V was pared by 5 bases and J by 6 bases, with 17 bases between. The length of the CDR3 is 15 residues. CDR3 in DNA: TGTGCCAGCAGCCCTGGGGGGATTAATGTCAATGAGCAGTTCTTC. Its translation is CASSPGGINVNEQFF.

The rearrangement joins TRBV9 to TRBJ1-2; D not certain. The V and J ends lost 3 bases and 3 bases respectively, with 12 bases between them. This CDR3 region has 14 residues. CDR1 SGDLS and CDR2 YYNGEE come from the germline V gene. The CDR3 sequence is CASSESGIHYGYTF. The DNA of the CDR3 is TGTGCCAGCAGCGAATCCGGGATTCACTATGGCTACACCTTC.

This chain uses TRBV7-9 with TRBJ2-1, with 12 positions matching TRBD2. Unmatched junction bases numbered 15, after V lost 11 bases and J lost 7 bases. The CDR3 is made up of 16 amino acids. Germline CDR1 and CDR2: SEHNR and FQNEAQ (reference sequence). The CDR3 bases are TGTGCCGGAACCTCTAGCGGGGGGGTCGTTGTAAATGAGCAGTTCTTC. It is translated as CAGTSSGGVVVNEQFF.

This clone showed up just a few times. This rearrangement joins TRBV7-9 to TRBJ2-3, with D perhaps TRBD2 (6 bases). CDR1 and CDR2 from the germline V gene are SEHNR and FQNEAQ (reference sequence). The CDR3 spans 13 residues. V shed 5 bases and J shed 4 bases, with 10 bases lying between them. CDR3 sequence reads: CASSRLVSDTQYF. CDR3 bases: TGTGCCAGCAGCAGACTAGTTTCAGATACGCAGTATTTT.

The CDR3 protein is CASSPLFGQGYTF. The CDR3 DNA sequence: TGTGCCAGCAGCCCCCTCTTTGGGCAGGGCTACACCTTC. The chain links TRBV27 to TRBJ1-2; D remains ambiguous. This CDR3 has 13 amino acids. Germline loops: CDR1 MNHEY, CDR2 SMNVEV (reference sequence). V was shortened by 6 bases and J by 8 bases, with 16 bases between the two germline ends.